The 25 T cell receptor beta chains in this list originate from one sample, sequenced in a study of response to subunit inactivated influenza vaccine. One entry per CDR3 protein results from TCRdb running MiXCR on the RT-PCR reads. The sample lists 800,000 or so distinct CDR3 sequences, 21% seen once, with roughly 10% in the top ten. This sample comprised PBMCs from blood, obtained around 5 days after vaccination. The receptors derive from a man aged 50-60 years who received an inactivated influenza vaccine.

The chain recombines TRBV12-3 or TRBV12-4 with TRBJ2-2; 10 bases line up with TRBD1. V shed 6 bases, J shed 7 bases, and the junction held 5 bases outside the gene matches. The CDR3 sequence is 14 residues long. The CDR3 nucleotides read TGTGCCAGCAGGCCGGGACAGGGGTTCGGGGAGCTGTTTTTT. This codes for CASRPGQGFGELFF.

The chain links TRBV6-1 to TRBJ2-5; TRBD2 aligns across 9 bases. CDR1 is MNHNS and CDR2 is SASEGT in the germline V gene. The CDR3 totals 13 residues. Trimming at V came to 6 bases and at J to 3 bases, leaving 2 bases not matched to a gene. The CDR3 nucleotides read TGTGCCAGCAGGGGGACTAGCAAAGAGACCCAGTACTTC. It yields the protein CASRGTSKETQYF.

There are many counts of this clonotype. V usage is TRBV20-1 and J usage is TRBJ2-7; 14 positions match TRBD2. CDR3 length: 15 amino acids. From germline, CDR1 is DFQATT and CDR2 SNEGSKA (reference sequence). J was trimmed by 12 bases and V by 5 bases; bases with no gene match: 15. The CDR3: CSALPTGTSGSWRYF. The CDR3 bases are TGCAGTGCTCTCCCAACCGGGACTAGCGGGAGTTGGCGGTACTTC.

This sequence joins TRBV7-9 and TRBJ2-7; D is possibly TRBD1 (6 bases). The V and J ends lost 1 base and 7 bases respectively, with 20 bases between them. This CDR3 spans 16 amino acids. Per the germline V gene, CDR1 is SEHNR and CDR2 is FQNEAQ (reference sequence). The DNA for the CDR3 is TGTGCCAGCAGCTTAGGCGGACAGAGGTCTTTGAGGGAGCAGTACTTC. The encoded protein is CASSLGGQRSLREQYF.

This clonotype appeared a few times. V is TRBV6-1 and J is TRBJ2-3; 7 bases map to TRBD1. The CDR3 is 14 amino acids. V gave up 6 bases and J gave up 4 bases; unmatched junction bases: 7. Germline CDR1 and CDR2: MNHNS and SASEGT. The CDR3 DNA reads TGTGCCAGCAGCCGTGACAGGGTCGCAGATACGCAGTATTTT. This codes for CASSRDRVADTQYF.

The gene calls are TRBV10-1 and TRBJ2-3; TRBD2 agrees at 9 bases. Unmatched junction bases numbered 4, after V lost 0 bases and J lost 6 bases. Germline CDR1 WNHNN, CDR2 SYGVQD (reference sequence). This CDR3 has 15 amino acids. The CDR3 DNA follows: TGCGCCAGCAGTGAGTCACCTAGCGGGGTCGATACGCAGTATTTT. Protein sequence: CASSESPSGVDTQYF.

This sequence joins TRBV15 and TRBJ2-1, with D possibly being TRBD1 or TRBD2 (5 bases each). Looked up from germline, CDR1 is LNHNV and CDR2 is YYDKDF (reference sequence). This CDR3 has 13 amino acids. V lost 0 bases, J lost 10 bases, and 10 bases lay in between. The chain's CDR3 is CATSRDLGVEQFF. The CDR3 DNA reads as TGTGCCACCAGCAGAGATTTGGGGGTGGAGCAGTTCTTC. Looking up the rest from reference TRBV15 and TRBJ2-1 gives the full variable domain: DAMVIQNPRYQVTQFGKPVTLSCSQTLNHNVMYWYQQKSSQAPKLLFHYYDKDFNNEADTPDNFQSRRPNTSFCFLDIRSPGLGDTAMYLCATSRDLGVEQFFGPGTRLTVL.

The chain combines TRBV28 with TRBJ1-5; 9 nucleotides line up with TRBD1. The CDR3 runs 16 residues. The germline gives CDR1 MDHEN, CDR2 SYDVKM. Germline trimming cut 4 bases from V and 5 bases from J; bases unmatched to any gene: 9. This CDR3 is CASSYGSQGAYQPQHF. Written as DNA, the CDR3 is TGTGCCAGCAGTTATGGGTCACAGGGGGCTTATCAGCCCCAGCATTTT.

The V gene is TRBV7-2, the J gene TRBJ2-5; D uncertain. The CDR3 totals 15 residues. Trimming took off 5 bases at V and 5 bases at J, with 18 bases between the two ends. From germline, CDR1 is SGHTA and CDR2 FQGNSA. CDR3 sequence reads: CASSPGPVIWETQYF. The CDR3, as DNA: TGTGCCAGCAGCCCAGGTCCAGTTATTTGGGAGACCCAGTACTTC.

This clonotype was observed a few times. CDR3 residues: CSARGRKFYNEQFF. The CDR3 region has the DNA TGCAGTGCTAGGGGTAGGAAGTTTTACAATGAGCAGTTCTTC. J is TRBJ2-1 and V is TRBV20-1; no firm D call. The CDR3 consists of 14 residues. Germline V CDR1 and CDR2: DFQATT, SNEGSKA (reference sequence). V was shortened by 3 bases and J by 4 bases, with 13 bases between the two germline ends.

This clonotype was detected ten times or more. The chain combines TRBV29-1 with TRBJ2-2, with 7 bases aligning to TRBD2. CDR1 and CDR2 from the germline V gene are SQVTM and ANQGSEA. The ends lost 6 bases at V and 0 bases at J; junction bases unmatched: 7. This CDR3 comprises 15 residues. The CDR3 coding sequence is TGCAGCGTGAGGGAGGGGTTCGCGAACACCGGGGAGCTGTTTTTT. Protein: CSVREGFANTGELFF.

This clonotype was seen more than once but under ten times. The chain has TRBV29-1 and TRBJ2-1; 14 bases are shared with TRBD2. Germline CDR1 and CDR2: SQVTM and ANQGSEA. This CDR3 contains 17 residues. The V gene end was trimmed by 4 bases and the J gene end by 5 bases; junction bases not matched to a gene: 10. This CDR3 reads CSVGGDPTSGRDNEQFF. The CDR3, as DNA: TGCAGCGTTGGAGGGGATCCGACTAGCGGGAGGGACAATGAGCAGTTCTTC.

V is TRBV20-1 and J is TRBJ1-5; 7 nucleotides align to TRBD1. The CDR3 runs to 13 residues. V lost 2 bases to trimming and J lost 7 bases; unmatched junction nucleotides: 5. In germline, CDR1 is DFQATT, CDR2 SNEGSKA (reference sequence). The CDR3 DNA follows: TGCAGTGCTAGAAAGGGGGCGAACCAGCCCCAGCATTTT. Translated, it gives CSARKGANQPQHF.

Only a few counts were recorded for this clonotype. This chain joins TRBV5-6 and TRBJ2-5, with no clear D. V lost 7 bases and J 2 bases, leaving 12 bases between the germline ends. This CDR3 region has 13 residues. CDR1 SGHDT and CDR2 YYEEEE come from the germline V gene. The CDR3 DNA sequence: TGTGCCAGCTGCCTAGGCCAGCAAGAGACCCAGTACTTC. Translated, it gives CASCLGQQETQYF.

The chain is built from TRBV12-3 or TRBV12-4 and TRBJ2-7, with D tentatively TRBD1 or TRBD2 (5 bases each). The CDR3 consists of 15 residues. V gave up 3 bases and J gave up 7 bases, with 19 bases separating them. The CDR3 sequence: CASSFSGTVASEQYF. As DNA, the CDR3 is TGTGCCAGCAGTTTTTCCGGGACGGTGGCCTCGGAGCAGTACTTC.

This clonotype was recorded once. The chain has TRBV11-2 and TRBJ2-1; D may be TRBD1 or TRBD2 (5 bases each). The CDR3 sequence is 14 residues long. The ends were cut back, 3 bases at V and 8 bases at J, with 14 bases in the middle. The V gene's germline CDR1 is SGHAT and CDR2 FQNNGV. CDR3 protein: CASSFGTGAHEQFF. The CDR3 DNA sequence: TGTGCCAGCAGCTTCGGTACCGGGGCTCATGAGCAGTTCTTC.

This clonotype was observed at least ten times. The genes are TRBV7-2 and TRBJ1-1, with a weak D call TRBD1 (5 bases). Trimming removed 1 base from V and 3 bases from J, with 12 bases in between. Looked up from germline, CDR1 is SGHTA and CDR2 is FQGNSA. The CDR3 is made up of 15 amino acids. CDR3 sequence reads: CASSLGQPGDTEAFF. The CDR3 DNA reads as TGTGCCAGCAGCTTAGGACAGCCTGGAGACACTGAAGCTTTCTTT.

This clonotype showed up many times. This CDR3 is CASSLDNTGELFF. CDR3 nucleotide sequence: TGCGCCAGCAGCTTGGACAACACCGGGGAGCTGTTTTTT. V gene TRBV5-1 combines with J gene TRBJ2-2; D gene uncertain. This CDR3 is built from 13 residues. Germline CDR1 and CDR2: SGHRS and YFSETQ. V was shortened by 0 bases and J by 2 bases, with 2 bases between the two germline ends.

The sample holds many counts of this clonotype. The CDR3, as DNA: TGCAGCGTTCGACAGAACTTGAACACTGAAGCTTTCTTT. Amino acids: CSVRQNLNTEAFF. This rearrangement joins TRBV29-1 to TRBJ1-1; weak D call: TRBD1 (5 bases). CDR3 size: 13 residues. V was clipped by 5 bases and J by 0 bases, with 10 bases between them. Germline CDR1 is SQVTM and CDR2 is ANQGSEA.

J is TRBJ2-5 and V is TRBV6-2 or TRBV6-3; possibly TRBD1 or TRBD2 for D (5 bases each). Germline CDR1 MNHEY, CDR2 SVGEGT. This CDR3 spans 16 amino acids. Deletions cut 4 bases from V and 3 bases from J, with 18 bases between. The CDR3, as DNA: TGTGCCAGCAGTTCCCGACGAGGGACCAGAGAAGAGACCCAGTACTTC. Amino acids: CASSSRRGTREETQYF.

V and J are TRBV24-1 and TRBJ2-3, with no clear D. CDR3 length: 13 residues. Germline V gene data show CDR1 as KGHDR and CDR2 as SFDVKD. The germline V and J ends were trimmed by 7 bases and 5 bases, with 12 bases remaining between them. The CDR3 bases are TGTGCCACCAGCAGACCTGGGGAAGATACGCAGTATTTT. This codes for CATSRPGEDTQYF.

V usage is TRBV6-2 or TRBV6-3 and J usage is TRBJ2-5; the match to TRBD2 covers 8 bases. This CDR3 contains 16 residues. Trimming removed 5 bases from V and 5 bases from J; junction bases left unmatched: 13. Per germline, CDR1 MNHEY and CDR2 SVGEGT. This CDR3 is CASSRRTSPGGETQYF. In nucleotides, the CDR3 is TGTGCCAGCAGTAGAAGGACTAGCCCCGGGGGGGAGACCCAGTACTTC.

The chain has TRBV12-3 or TRBV12-4 and TRBJ2-2; 7 bases align to TRBD1. The CDR3 covers 12 residues. Unmatched junction bases numbered 4, after V lost 8 bases and J lost 7 bases. CDR3 DNA sequence: TGTGCCAGCCAACAGGGGTTCGGGGAGCTGTTTTTT. Protein sequence: CASQQGFGELFF.

This clonotype was detected a few times. The J gene is TRBJ1-1, the V gene TRBV7-8; D might be TRBD1 (5 bases). The CDR3 length is 16 residues. Germline V gene lookup returns CDR1 SGHVS and CDR2 FQNEAQ. V was pared by 8 bases and J by 2 bases, with 21 bases between. The CDR3 protein is CASGVSAGRFNTEAFF. In DNA form, the CDR3 reads TGTGCCAGCGGGGTATCGGCAGGGCGATTCAACACTGAAGCTTTCTTT.

This sequence joins TRBV20-1 and TRBJ2-7; no clear D gene. This CDR3 is 12 amino acids long. Germline V lookup: CDR1 DFQATT, CDR2 SNEGSKA (reference sequence). V shed 2 bases and J shed 0 bases, with 5 bases lying between them. The CDR3 bases are TGCAGTGCTAGACAGGACTCCTACGAGCAGTACTTC. Amino acids: CSARQDSYEQYF.